This entry concerns a single TCR beta chain. Trimming took off 0 bases at V and 0 bases at J, with 6 bases between the two ends. The CDR3 runs 14 residues. The V gene's germline CDR1 is GTSNPN and CDR2 SVGIG (reference sequence). This record belongs to a study of blood T cell repertoires in COVID-19. Study at large: In each case, the material was cDNA or gDNA derived from T cells, B-cell-depleted T cells, or PBMCs.

Per the study methods: Amplification from reference gene primers served as the basis for estimated nucleated cell counts. Clones were read by immunoSEQ multiplex PCR, and TCRdb kept only the in-frame ones, dropping some. V and J calls and clone size are given by that table; D and trimming were obtained from the DNA. This repertoire shows roughly 250,000 clones, 70% to 90% found once; its top ten account for approximately 2%. Sequences were obtained from peripheral blood. The clonotype comes from a woman in her 40s who had recovered from COVID-19. This chain links TRBV30 with TRBJ1-3; D gene ambiguous. CDR3 sequence (DNA): TGTGCCTGGAGTGTACAGAGCTCTGGAAACACCATATATTTT. Protein: CAWSVQSSGNTIYF.